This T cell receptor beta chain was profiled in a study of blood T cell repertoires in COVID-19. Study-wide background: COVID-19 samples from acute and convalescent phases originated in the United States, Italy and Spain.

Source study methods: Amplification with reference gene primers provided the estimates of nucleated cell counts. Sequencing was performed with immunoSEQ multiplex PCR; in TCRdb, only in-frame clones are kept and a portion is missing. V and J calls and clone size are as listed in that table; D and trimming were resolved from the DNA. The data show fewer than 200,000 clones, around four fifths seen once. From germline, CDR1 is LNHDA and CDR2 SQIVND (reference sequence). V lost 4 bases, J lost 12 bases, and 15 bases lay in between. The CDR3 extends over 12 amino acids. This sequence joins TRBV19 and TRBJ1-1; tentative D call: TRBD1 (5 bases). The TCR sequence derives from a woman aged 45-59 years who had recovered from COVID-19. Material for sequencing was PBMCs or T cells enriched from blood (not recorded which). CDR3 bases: TGTGCCAGTAGTACAGGTCCCCGGGGGACTTTCTTT. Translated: CASSTGPRGTFF.